Presented here are 7 T cell receptor beta chains from one specimen sequenced in a study of CD8+CD57+ T cells in acquired aplastic anemia. TCR beta VDJ and CDR3 profiles were obtained from a genomic DNA template. TCRdb re-analysed the reads in MiXCR, keeping a single row per CDR3 protein. The sample carries some 180,000 distinct CDR3 sequences, about half recorded once. Material for sequencing was sorted CD4+, CD8+, or CD8+CD57+ T cells (not recorded which) from PBMCs. The receptors shown here come from a human donor in good health.

The V gene is TRBV29-1, the J gene TRBJ1-5; 7 bases fit TRBD1. The V gene end was trimmed by 3 bases and the J gene end by 5 bases; junction bases not matched to a gene: 7. The CDR3 totals 14 residues. CDR1 and CDR2 from the germline V gene are SQVTM and ANQGSEA. The CDR3 loop is CSVDTDRAYQPQHF. CDR3 DNA sequence: TGCAGCGTTGATACCGACAGGGCTTATCAGCCCCAGCATTTT.

The chain recombines TRBV25-1 with TRBJ2-3; 10 nucleotides line up with TRBD2. This CDR3 has 14 residues. The germline gives CDR1 MGHDK, CDR2 SYGVNS. V trimming: 2 bases; J trimming: 7 bases; junction bases outside the gene matches: 3. This CDR3 reads CASSELAGANTQYF. CDR3 DNA sequence: TGTGCCAGCAGTGAACTAGCGGGGGCAAATACGCAGTATTTT.

This clonotype appeared many times. The chain couples TRBV7-2 to TRBJ2-1; either TRBD1 or TRBD2 may supply D (5 bases each). CDR3 size: 11 residues. CDR1 is SGHTA, CDR2 FQGNSA, per germline. Trimming stripped 8 bases from V and 9 bases from J, with 11 bases between. CDR3 loop: CASGSGTEQFF. CDR3 bases: TGTGCCAGCGGTTCAGGGACTGAGCAGTTCTTC.

By proportion, this clonotype is large. This chain joins TRBV15 and TRBJ2-5, with D perhaps matching TRBD1 (6 bases). CDR1 and CDR2 (germline): LNHNV, YYDKDF (reference sequence). Trimming shortened V by 4 bases and J by 2 bases, and 17 bases separated the two germline ends. The CDR3 runs 16 residues. CDR3 in DNA: TGTGCCACCAGCACGGGCACATGGACAGAGCAAGAGACCCAGTACTTC. Encoded protein: CATSTGTWTEQETQYF.

A word on this clonotype: A much more abundant neighbour one base away suggests this may be a read error. The V gene is TRBV2, the J gene TRBJ1-1, with a weak D call TRBD1 (5 bases). Germline V gives CDR1 SNHLY, CDR2 FYNNEI. The CDR3 runs to 13 residues. CDR3 loop: CAARGEGNTEALF. The CDR3 DNA is TGTGCAGCACGGGGGGAGGGGAACACTGAAGCTTTATTT.

This clonotype was detected many times. The genes are TRBV19 and TRBJ1-2; 8 nucleotides align to TRBD1. The V segment lost 5 bases and the J segment 3 bases; nucleotides outside the gene matches: 8. Germline V gene sequence: CDR1 LNHDA, CDR2 SQIVND (reference sequence). CDR3 length: 15 amino acids. This CDR3 is CASSPRQGTYYGYTF. The CDR3 DNA follows: TGTGCCAGTAGTCCCAGACAGGGGACTTACTATGGCTACACCTTC.

The chain has TRBV9 and TRBJ1-2, with D hard to call. The germline V gene encodes CDR1 SGDLS and CDR2 YYNGEE. V lost 3 bases, J lost 5 bases, and 11 bases lay in between. This CDR3 is built from 13 residues. In DNA form, the CDR3 reads TGTGCCAGCAGCGCAGAGCGCCCGTATGGCTACACCTTC. Protein sequence: CASSAERPYGYTF.